What follows are 9 T cell receptor beta chains derived from one specimen sequenced in a study of cytomegalovirus exposure and HLA in healthy donors. Amplification used 60 Vbeta primers and 13 Jbeta primers. Repertoires were generated with immunoSEQ multiplex PCR, while TCRdb's copy carries only in-frame clones and drops some. This sample has 200,000 or so clones, with around 80% found just once. Sequencing used PBMCs. The receptors originated from a woman between 18 and 30 years old in good health and CMV-seropositive.

The chain combines TRBV7-6 with TRBJ2-2, with a tentative D call TRBD2 (6 bases). This CDR3 is 14 amino acids long. Germline V gene data show CDR1 as SGHVS and CDR2 as FNYEAQ. Trimming left V 3 bases short and J 6 bases short, with 11 bases between. CDR3 residues: CASSLGGRAGELFF. CDR3 nucleotide sequence: TGTGCCAGCAGCTTGGGGGGACGGGCCGGGGAGCTGTTTTTT.

J is TRBJ2-3 and V is TRBV4-2, with TRBD2 matching over 14 bases. The CDR3 extends over 18 amino acids. V gave up 4 bases and J gave up 0 bases; unmatched junction bases: 6. Germline CDR1 is LGHNA and CDR2 is YNFKEQ. The CDR3 nucleotides read TGTGCCAGCAGCCCCCGGACTAGCGGGGGGTTTAGCACAGATACGCAGTATTTT. This translates into CASSPRTSGGFSTDTQYF.

The chain links TRBV6-4 to TRBJ1-5, with D tentatively TRBD1 (6 bases). Germline V gene sequence: CDR1 MRHNA, CDR2 SNTAGT. Trimming took 9 bases from V and 8 from J, leaving 17 bases between them. The CDR3 extends over 13 amino acids. CDR3 residues: CARPGVGFEPQHF. The CDR3 DNA is TGTGCCAGACCAGGGGTCGGCTTTGAGCCCCAGCATTTT.

The chain employs TRBV6-5 and TRBJ1-1; D unclear. Germline CDR1 reads MNHEY; CDR2 reads SVGAGI. This CDR3 region has 14 residues. V was trimmed by 2 bases and J by 1 base, leaving 8 bases between them. For the CDR3, the DNA is TGTGCCAGCAGTTACCTCCGGGAGAACACTGAAGCTTTCTTT. It codes for CASSYLRENTEAFF.

This chain connects TRBV29-1 to TRBJ1-6; the D gene is possibly TRBD1 (6 bases). This CDR3 is 12 amino acids long. Germline CDR1 and CDR2: SQVTM and ANQGSEA. Trimming left V 5 bases short and J 9 bases short, with 11 bases between. CDR3 bases: TGCAGCGTTCGTCAGGGGCGTTCACCCCTCCACTTT. Its protein product is CSVRQGRSPLHF.

V and J are TRBV28 and TRBJ2-5; tentatively, D is TRBD1 (5 bases). Germline V gene sequence: CDR1 MDHEN, CDR2 SYDVKM. V dropped 3 bases and J dropped 0 bases, with 8 bases sitting between them. CDR3 length equals 14 residues. CDR3 coding DNA: TGTGCCAGCAGTTTCGCCAGGGACCAAGAGACCCAGTACTTC. Amino acid sequence: CASSFARDQETQYF. The entire variable domain, with the rest obtained from reference TRBV28 and TRBJ2-5, is as follows: DVKVTQSSRYLVKRTGEKVFLECVQDMDHENMFWYRQDPGLGLRLIYFSYDVKMKEKGDIPEGYSVSREKKERFSLILESASTNQTSMYLCASSFARDQETQYFGPGTRLLVL.

This clone appeared a few times. This rearrangement joins TRBV5-1 to TRBJ1-2; TRBD1 matches 9 bases. This CDR3 spans 15 amino acids. J gave up 4 bases and V 0 bases, and 4 bases lay outside the gene matches. CDR1 is SGHRS and CDR2 is YFSETQ in the germline V gene. In DNA form, the CDR3 reads TGCGCCAGCAGCTTGGGGGGACAGGGAATCTATGGCTACACCTTC. Amino acids: CASSLGGQGIYGYTF.

V is TRBV19 and J is TRBJ1-4; tentatively, D is TRBD1 (5 bases). V lost 6 bases to trimming and J lost 8 bases, with 19 bases between them. The length of the CDR3 is 15 residues. Germline-derived CDR1 and CDR2 are LNHDA and SQIVND (reference sequence). Here the CDR3 DNA reads TGTGCCAGTAGCCCGTATGTGGGGCGGGAAGAAAAACTGTTTTTT. It yields the protein CASSPYVGREEKLFF.

The V and J genes are TRBV30 and TRBJ2-3; D is unresolved. Per germline, CDR1 GTSNPN and CDR2 SVGIG (reference sequence). V lost 1 base and J 5 bases, leaving 4 bases between the germline ends. The CDR3 spans 11 residues. CDR3 amino acids: CAWSGGDTQYF. The CDR3 DNA is TGTGCCTGGAGTGGCGGAGATACGCAGTATTTT. The complete variable domain, with remaining parts taken from reference TRBV30 and TRBJ2-3, reads SQTIHQWPATLVQPVGSPLSLECTVEGTSNPNLYWYRQAAGRGLQLLFYSVGIGQISSEVPQNLSASRPQDRQFILSSKKLLLSDSGFYLCAWSGGDTQYFGPGTRLTVL.